This T cell receptor beta chain was found in a study of T cell changes during pregnancy in multiple sclerosis. Using immunoSEQ multiplex PCR, the repertoire was profiled, and TCRdb retains in-frame clones only, with some absent. The data hold tens of thousands of clones, with roughly 92% observed a single time. Sequencing was performed on peripheral blood, taken in the third trimester of pregnancy. This clonotype originated in a female donor in good health, enrolled as a control in a pregnancy study.

CDR3 nucleotides: TGCGCCAGCAGCCAAGTTGCAGGGGCGGACGAGCAGTACTTC. As protein: CASSQVAGADEQYF. The rearrangement joins TRBV4-1 to TRBJ2-7; D may be TRBD1 (6 bases). The CDR3 totals 14 residues. Trimming shortened V by 1 base and J by 5 bases, and 12 bases separated the two germline ends. Looked up from germline, CDR1 is MGHRA and CDR2 is YSYEKL.